This TCR beta chain was sequenced in a study of blood T cell repertoires in COVID-19. Study summary: Italy, Spain and the United States were the sources of the convalescent and acute COVID-19 samples.

The assay was immunoSEQ multiplex PCR, and TCRdb's table has in-frame clones only and misses some. Of approximately 350,000 clones listed, more than 80% were seen once; the top ten hold around 2.8%. It was during active infection that Seattle patients were enrolled and then longitudinally followed. As for this clone: Other nucleotide sequences from this sample produce the same CDR3.

The CDR3 sequence is 14 residues long. From germline, CDR1 is SGHRS and CDR2 YFSETQ. Trimming removed 2 bases from V and 4 bases from J; junction bases left unmatched: 3. The sample comprised peripheral blood. This TCR came from a young woman with COVID-19, enrolled during active disease. The chain combines TRBV5-1 with TRBJ1-5, with 7 bases aligning to TRBD1. CDR3 nucleotides: TGCGCCAGCAGCTTAGGGGGCGGTAATCAGCCCCAGCATTTT. Translation gives CASSLGGGNQPQHF.